The entry below describes one T cell receptor beta chain. Its antigen is not identified. Clones were read by immunoSEQ multiplex PCR, and TCRdb kept only the in-frame ones, dropping some. The sample includes roughly 6,900 clones, around 70% seen only once; the top ten take 20% to 25%. The data derive from a study of CD4+ T cells in melanoma. General study findings and limits: In melanoma, neoantigen-specific CD4+ T cells reportedly differed in differentiation state.

Between the trimmed V and J ends, which lost 8 bases and 3 bases, there was a span of 19 bases. CDR1 is KGHDR, CDR2 SFDVKD, per germline. The length of the CDR3 is 15 residues. The V gene is TRBV24-1, the J gene TRBJ2-7; D remains ambiguous. The source material was cells from a culture (not recorded whether cultured in vitro). This clonotype was sampled from a human donor with melanoma. The CDR3, as DNA: TGTGCCACCATTCGACCTACCCACCCCTTCTACGAGCAGTACTTC. This codes for CATIRPTHPFYEQYF.